This TCR beta chain was identified during a study of blood T cell repertoires in COVID-19. Study in general: There were acute and convalescent COVID-19 samples, and they came from the United States, Italy and Spain. From T cells, B-cell-depleted T cells, or PBMCs came the material, which was cDNA or gDNA.

Trimming took off 7 bases at V and 0 bases at J, with 17 bases between the two ends. The CDR3 is 15 residues long. Germline CDR1 reads SGHRS; CDR2 reads YFSETQ. This table comes from immunoSEQ multiplex PCR, and its TCRdb copy is limited to in-frame clones, with some not included. The data contain 120,000 to 150,000 clones, less than 90% of them singletons. Seattle participants joined during active infection and were tracked over time. The chain uses TRBV5-1 and TRBJ2-7, with D possibly TRBD2 on 6 matching bases. The source of this sequence is a human donor with COVID-19, enrolled during active disease. The donor label of this sample is uncertain. Sequencing was done on a sample of peripheral blood. CDR3 amino acids: CASHGGNSLSYEQYF. Here the CDR3 DNA reads TGCGCCAGCCATGGAGGGAACAGCCTCTCCTACGAGCAGTACTTC. The full variable domain, rest sourced from reference TRBV5-1 and TRBJ2-7, is KAGVTQTPRYLIKTRGQQVTLSCSPISGHRSVSWYQQTPGQGLQFLFEYFSETQRNKGNFPGRFSGRQFSNSRSEMNVSTLELGDSALYLCASHGGNSLSYEQYFGPGTRLTVT.